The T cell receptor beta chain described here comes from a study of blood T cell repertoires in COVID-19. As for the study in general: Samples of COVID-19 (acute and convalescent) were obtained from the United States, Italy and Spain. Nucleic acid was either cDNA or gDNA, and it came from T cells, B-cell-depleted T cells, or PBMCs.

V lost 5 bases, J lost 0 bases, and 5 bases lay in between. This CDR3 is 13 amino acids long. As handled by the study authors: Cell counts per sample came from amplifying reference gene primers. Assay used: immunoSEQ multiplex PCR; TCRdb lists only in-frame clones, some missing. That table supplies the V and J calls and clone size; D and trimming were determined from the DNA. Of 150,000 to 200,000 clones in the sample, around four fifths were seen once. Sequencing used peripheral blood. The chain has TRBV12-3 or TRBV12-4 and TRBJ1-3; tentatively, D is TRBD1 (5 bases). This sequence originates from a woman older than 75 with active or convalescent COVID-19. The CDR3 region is CASSQGSGNTIYF. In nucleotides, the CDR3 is TGTGCCAGCAGTCAGGGCTCTGGAAACACCATATATTTT.